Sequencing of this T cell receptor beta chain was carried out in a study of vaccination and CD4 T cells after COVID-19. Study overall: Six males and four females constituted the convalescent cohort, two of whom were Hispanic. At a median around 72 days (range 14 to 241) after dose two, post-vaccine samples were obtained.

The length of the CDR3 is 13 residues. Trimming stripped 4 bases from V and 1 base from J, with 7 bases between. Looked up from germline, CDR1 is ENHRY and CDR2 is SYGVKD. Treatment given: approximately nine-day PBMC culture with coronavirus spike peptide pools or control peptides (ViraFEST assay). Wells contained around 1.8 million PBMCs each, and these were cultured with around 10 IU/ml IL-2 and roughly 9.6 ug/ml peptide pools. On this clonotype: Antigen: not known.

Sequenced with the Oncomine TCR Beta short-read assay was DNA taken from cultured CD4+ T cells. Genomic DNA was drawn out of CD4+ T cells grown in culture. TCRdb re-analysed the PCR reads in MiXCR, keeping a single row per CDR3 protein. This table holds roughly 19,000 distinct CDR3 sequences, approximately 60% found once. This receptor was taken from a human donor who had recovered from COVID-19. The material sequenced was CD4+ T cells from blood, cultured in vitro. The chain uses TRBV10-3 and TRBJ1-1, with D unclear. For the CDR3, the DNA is TGTGCCATCAGTGGGACGGGGAACACTGAAGCTTTCTTT. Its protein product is CAISGTGNTEAFF.